The sequence of this T cell receptor beta chain was determined in a study of vaccination and CD4 T cells after COVID-19. Across the study: The makeup of the convalescents was six males and four females, two of them Hispanic. Post-vaccine sample collection happened at a median of about 72 days after dose two, ranging 14 to 241.

On this clonotype itself: Antigen specificity is unknown.

Cultured CD4+ T cell DNA was sequenced using the Oncomine TCR Beta short-read assay. MiXCR was run by TCRdb on the PCR reads, yielding one entry per CDR3 protein. The sample consists of 2,000 to 3,000 distinct CDR3 sequences, 35% to 45% of them appearing once. The treatment here: roughly 11-day PBMC culture with coronavirus spike peptide pools or control peptides (ViraFEST assay). The unexposed donor's CD4+ T cells were collected before the COVID-19 pandemic (2011-2018). By negative selection, CD4+ T cells were isolated once culture had run for approximately 9 days. J was trimmed by 8 bases and V by 5 bases; bases with no gene match: 11. Germline CDR1 reads MNHNS; CDR2 reads SASEGT. The CDR3 is 14 residues long. Whole-study findings and limits: Spike mono-reactive status applied to 304 of 307 vaccine-specific clones in convalescent patients.

Source material: CD4+ T cells from blood, cultured in vitro. This chain joins TRBV6-1 and TRBJ1-2, with 7 bases aligning to TRBD1. The source of this sequence is a human donor in good health. The CDR3: CASSTRQTGLGYTF. CDR3 nucleotides: TGTGCCAGCAGTACCCGCCAGACAGGGTTAGGCTACACCTTC.